This record concerns one T cell receptor (beta chain) sequence. TCRdb independently ran MiXCR on the 5' RACE reads; one entry per CDR3 protein. There are 120,000 or so distinct CDR3 sequences in the sample; over 15% occur only once, and 5% to 5.5% lies in the top ten. These data are taken from a study of T-cell memory formation after mild COVID-19. Germline lookup yields CDR1 SNHLY and CDR2 FYNNEI. The CDR3 has 17 residues. V was pared by 3 bases and J by 1 base, with 7 bases of the junction left unmatched. Sequences were obtained from PBMCs or a T cell subset sorted from them (not recorded which). The TCR comes from a man aged 18-30 years who had mild COVID-19 (a few samples of this study predate the infection). Cell type and time point are not known. This chain uses TRBV2 with TRBJ2-3, with 10 positions matching TRBD2. The CDR3 bases are TGTGCCAGCAGTGATCGGAGGACTAGCGGCCGCACAGATACGCAGTATTTT. Translated, it gives CASSDRRTSGRTDTQYF.